Shown below are 14 T cell receptor beta chains from a single sample sequenced in a study of OX40 agonist ivuxolimab in advanced cancers. Repertoires were generated with immunoSEQ multiplex PCR, while TCRdb's copy carries only in-frame clones and drops some. The data show roughly 70,000 clones, approximately 90% seen once. The starting material was CD4+ or CD8+ T cells sorted from blood, obtained in a trial of the OX40 agonist ivuxolimab. Receptors originate from an adult with an advanced solid tumor such as melanoma, head and neck, liver or kidney cancer.

V usage is TRBV30 and J usage is TRBJ2-5; 7 bases match TRBD1. V trimming: 7 bases; J trimming: 3 bases; junction bases outside the gene matches: 11. The germline CDR1 and CDR2 sequences are GTSNPN and SVGIG (reference sequence). CDR3 length: 14 amino acids. This CDR3 is CAYSTGKVKETQYF. The CDR3 DNA reads as TGTGCCTACTCGACAGGGAAAGTCAAAGAGACCCAGTACTTC. The complete variable domain, with remaining parts taken from reference TRBV30 and TRBJ2-5, reads SQTIHQWPATLVQPVGSPLSLECTVEGTSNPNLYWYRQAAGRGLQLLFYSVGIGQISSEVPQNLSASRPQDRQFILSSKKLLLSDSGFYLCAYSTGKVKETQYFGPGTRLLVL.

The chain couples TRBV25-1 to TRBJ2-2, with D perhaps matching TRBD2 (6 bases). CDR3 length equals 15 residues. Germline CDR1 MGHDK, CDR2 SYGVNS. With 3 bases removed from V and 0 bases from J, the gap between germline ends came to 8 bases. The CDR3 loop reads CASSDERANTGELFF. The CDR3 bases are TGTGCCAGCAGTGACGAGCGGGCGAACACCGGGGAGCTGTTTTTT. Together with reference TRBV25-1 and TRBJ2-2, the CDR3 gives the full variable domain: EADIYQTPRYLVIGTGKKITLECSQTMGHDKMYWYQQDPGMELHLIHYSYGVNSTEKGDLSSESTVSRIRTEHFPLTLESARPSHTSQYLCASSDERANTGELFFGEGSRLTVL.

The chain employs TRBV28 and TRBJ1-5; no firm D call. The CDR3 consists of 16 residues. The V end lost 10 bases, the J end lost 0 bases, and 19 bases lay between the germline ends. Germline assignment: CDR1 MDHEN and CDR2 SYDVKM. CDR3 bases: TGTGCCACCTTTCCTATGAGGCAGACTAGCAATCAGCCCCAGCATTTT. This translates into CATFPMRQTSNQPQHF.

The V gene is TRBV2, the J gene TRBJ1-4, with TRBD1 identical over 8 bases. Germline V gene lookup returns CDR1 SNHLY and CDR2 FYNNEI. This CDR3 has 15 residues. V dropped 6 bases and J dropped 7; count of bases not matched to a gene: 10. The CDR3 loop is CASRVDRGGGEKLFF. For the CDR3, the DNA is TGTGCCAGCAGAGTCGACAGGGGAGGAGGTGAAAAACTGTTTTTT.

V and J are TRBV19 and TRBJ2-2; TRBD1 matches at 9 bases. Germline V CDR1 and CDR2: LNHDA, SQIVND (reference sequence). This CDR3 region has 18 residues. Germline trimming cut 8 bases from V and 4 bases from J; bases unmatched to any gene: 17. DNA of the CDR3: TGTGCCAGTCAGCCGGACAGGGGAGTTGTGGCGGGCACCGGGGAGCTGTTTTTT. Translating it yields CASQPDRGVVAGTGELFF.

V gene TRBV7-9 combines with J gene TRBJ1-6; the D gene is possibly TRBD1 (5 bases). This CDR3 region has 14 residues. V lost 3 bases and J lost 7, with 10 bases in between. Per germline, CDR1 SEHNR and CDR2 FQNEAQ (reference sequence). The CDR3 is CASSLQGTNSPLHF. CDR3 nucleotides: TGTGCCAGCAGCTTGCAGGGAACAAATTCACCCCTCCACTTT.

The chain is built from TRBV5-1 and TRBJ2-1; 14 bases are shared with TRBD2. V lost 3 bases and J lost 7; bases outside the gene matches: 3. From germline, CDR1 is SGHRS and CDR2 YFSETQ. CDR3 length equals 15 residues. The CDR3 nucleotides read TGCGCCAGCAGCTGGGGACTAGCGGGAGAGAATGAGCAGTTCTTC. Translating it yields CASSWGLAGENEQFF. Complete variable domain (other parts from reference TRBV5-1 and TRBJ2-1): KAGVTQTPRYLIKTRGQQVTLSCSPISGHRSVSWYQQTPGQGLQFLFEYFSETQRNKGNFPGRFSGRQFSNSRSEMNVSTLELGDSALYLCASSWGLAGENEQFFGPGTRLTVL.

This clone was seen only a few times. J is TRBJ2-1 and V is TRBV30; D remains ambiguous. Trimming took off 3 bases at V and 10 bases at J, with 19 bases between the two ends. This CDR3 is 14 amino acids long. Germline-derived CDR1 and CDR2 are GTSNPN and SVGIG (reference sequence). The CDR3 DNA is TGTGCCTGGAGCGCCTTCAATGGGCGTCGGGAGCAGTTCTTC. Translated, it gives CAWSAFNGRREQFF.

Notes on this clone: The junction does not match germline at one end; this may be a read error. J is TRBJ2-1 and V is TRBV7-7, with 9 bases lining up with TRBD1. CDR1 SSHAT and CDR2 FNYEAQ come from the germline V gene (reference sequence). The CDR3 covers 15 residues. The DNA for the CDR3 is TGTGCTAGCAGCTTAGGACAGGGGCGTAGGGGTGAGCAGTTCTTC. The encoded protein is CASSLGQGRRGEQFF. The full variable domain, in which reference TRBV7-7 and TRBJ2-1 provide the parts outside the CDR3, is GAGVSQSPRYKVTKRGQDVTLRCDPISSHATLYWYQQALGQGPEFLTYFNYEAQPDKSGLPSDRFSAERPEGSISTLTIQRTEQRDSAMYRCASSLGQGRRGEQFFGPGTRLTVL.

The V and J genes are TRBV6-1 and TRBJ2-2, with D hard to call. CDR1 and CDR2 from the germline V gene are MNHNS and SASEGT. Trimming removed 1 base at V and 4 bases at J, with 10 bases between. This CDR3 region has 15 residues. CDR3 in amino acids: CASSEVGTVTGELFF. The CDR3 nucleotides read TGTGCCAGCAGTGAAGTAGGAACGGTCACCGGGGAGCTGTTTTTT.

This chain links TRBV2 with TRBJ1-5; TRBD1 is a possible D gene (5 bases). The ends were cut back, 1 base at V and 0 bases at J, with 7 bases in the middle. Per germline, CDR1 SNHLY and CDR2 FYNNEI. This CDR3 has 15 amino acids. The CDR3 region is CASSEEGLSNQPQHF. CDR3 DNA sequence: TGTGCCAGCAGTGAAGAGGGACTTAGCAATCAGCCCCAGCATTTT.

The rearrangement links TRBV6-1 to TRBJ1-5, with a weak D call TRBD1 (6 bases). The length of the CDR3 is 13 residues. Trimming shortened V by 4 bases and J by 4 bases, and 8 bases separated the two germline ends. Germline-derived CDR1 and CDR2 are MNHNS and SASEGT. The CDR3, as DNA: TGTGCCAGCAGTGGGACAGCAAATCAGCCCCAGCATTTT. Its translation: CASSGTANQPQHF.

This clone was counted a single time. V is TRBV28 and J is TRBJ2-3, with TRBD2 matching 14 bases. The germline CDR1 and CDR2 sequences are MDHEN and SYDVKM. The CDR3 has 15 residues. Trimming cost V 6 bases and J 6 bases; bases outside gene matches: 5. CDR3 in amino acids: CASRGGTSGSDTQYF. The CDR3 DNA sequence: TGTGCCAGCAGGGGGGGGACTAGCGGGAGTGATACGCAGTATTTT.

V gene TRBV28 combines with J gene TRBJ2-7; D is possibly TRBD1 or TRBD2 (6 bases each). V lost 9 bases to trimming and J lost 6 bases, with 15 bases between them. Germline V gives CDR1 MDHEN, CDR2 SYDVKM. The CDR3 is 12 residues long. CDR3 sequence (DNA): TGTGCCAGTTTAGGGGGGATGCGCGAGCAGTACTTC. Residues: CASLGGMREQYF. Using reference TRBV28 and TRBJ2-7 for the parts outside the CDR3, the full variable domain is DVKVTQSSRYLVKRTGEKVFLECVQDMDHENMFWYRQDPGLGLRLIYFSYDVKMKEKGDIPEGYSVSREKKERFSLILESASTNQTSMYLCASLGGMREQYFGPGTRLTVT.